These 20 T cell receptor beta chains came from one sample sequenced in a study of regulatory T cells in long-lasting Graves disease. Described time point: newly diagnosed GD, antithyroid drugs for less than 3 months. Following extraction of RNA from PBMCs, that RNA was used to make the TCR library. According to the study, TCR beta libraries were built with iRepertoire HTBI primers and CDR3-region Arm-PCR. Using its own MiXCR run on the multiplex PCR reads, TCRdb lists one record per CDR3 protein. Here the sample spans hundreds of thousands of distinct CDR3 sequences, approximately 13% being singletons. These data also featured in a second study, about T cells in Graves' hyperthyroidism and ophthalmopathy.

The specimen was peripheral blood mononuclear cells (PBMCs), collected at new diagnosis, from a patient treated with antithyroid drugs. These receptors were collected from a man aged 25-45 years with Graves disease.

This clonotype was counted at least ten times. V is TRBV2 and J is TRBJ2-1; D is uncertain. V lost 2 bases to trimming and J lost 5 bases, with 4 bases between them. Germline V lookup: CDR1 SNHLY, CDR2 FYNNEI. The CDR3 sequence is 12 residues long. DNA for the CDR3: TGTGCCAGCAGTGAAAACAACAATGAGCAGTTCTTC. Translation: CASSENNNEQFF.

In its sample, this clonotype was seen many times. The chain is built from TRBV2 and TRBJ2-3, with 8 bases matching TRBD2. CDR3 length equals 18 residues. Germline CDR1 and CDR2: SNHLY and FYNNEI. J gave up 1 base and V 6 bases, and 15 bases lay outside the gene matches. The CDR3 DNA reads TGTGCCAGCAGGTTCACTAGCGGCAATCTAGGGGGCACAGATACGCAGTATTTT. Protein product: CASRFTSGNLGGTDTQYF.

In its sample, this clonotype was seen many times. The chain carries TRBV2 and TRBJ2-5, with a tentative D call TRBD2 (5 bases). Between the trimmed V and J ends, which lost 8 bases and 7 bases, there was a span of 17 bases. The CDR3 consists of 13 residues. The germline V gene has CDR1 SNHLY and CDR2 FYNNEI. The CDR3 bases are TGTGCCAGCCCCGGAGCGGAGGCCGTGACCCAGTACTTC. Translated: CASPGAEAVTQYF.

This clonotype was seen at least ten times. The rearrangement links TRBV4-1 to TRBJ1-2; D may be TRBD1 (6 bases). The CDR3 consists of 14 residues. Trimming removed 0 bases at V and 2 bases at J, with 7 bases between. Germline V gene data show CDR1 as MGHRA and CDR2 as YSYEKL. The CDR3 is CASSQEQGNYGYTF. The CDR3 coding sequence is TGCGCCAGCAGCCAAGAACAGGGAAACTATGGCTACACCTTC.

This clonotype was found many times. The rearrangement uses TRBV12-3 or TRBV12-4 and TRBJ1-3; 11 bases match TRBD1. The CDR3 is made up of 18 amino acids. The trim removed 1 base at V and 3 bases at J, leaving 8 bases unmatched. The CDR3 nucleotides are TGTGCCAGCAGTTTAGTAGGGGGGACAGGGGGGATTGGAAACACCATATATTTT. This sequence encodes CASSLVGGTGGIGNTIYF.

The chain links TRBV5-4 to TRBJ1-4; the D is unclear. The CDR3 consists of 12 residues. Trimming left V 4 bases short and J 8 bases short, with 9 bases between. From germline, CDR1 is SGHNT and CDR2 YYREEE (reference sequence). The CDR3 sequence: CASSSYGEKLFF. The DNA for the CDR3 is TGTGCCAGCAGCAGTTATGGAGAAAAACTGTTTTTT.

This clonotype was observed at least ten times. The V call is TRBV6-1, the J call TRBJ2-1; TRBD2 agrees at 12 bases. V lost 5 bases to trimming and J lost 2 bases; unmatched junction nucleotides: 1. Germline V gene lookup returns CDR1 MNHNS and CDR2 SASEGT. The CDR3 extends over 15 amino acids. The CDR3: CASSRTSGTYNEQFF. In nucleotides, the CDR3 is TGTGCCAGCAGTCGGACTAGCGGGACCTACAATGAGCAGTTCTTC.

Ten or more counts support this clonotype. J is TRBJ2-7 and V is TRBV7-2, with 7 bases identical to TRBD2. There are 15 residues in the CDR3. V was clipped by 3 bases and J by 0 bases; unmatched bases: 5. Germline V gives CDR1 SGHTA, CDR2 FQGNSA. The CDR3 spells CASSFRREPSYEQYF. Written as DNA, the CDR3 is TGTGCCAGCAGCTTCAGGCGGGAGCCCTCCTACGAGCAGTACTTC.

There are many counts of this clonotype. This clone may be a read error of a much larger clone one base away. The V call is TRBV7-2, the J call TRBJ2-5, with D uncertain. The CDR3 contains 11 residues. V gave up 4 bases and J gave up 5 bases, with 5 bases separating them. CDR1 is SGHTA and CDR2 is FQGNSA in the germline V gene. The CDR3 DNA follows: TGTGCCAGCAGCTCCCACGAGACCCAGTACTTC. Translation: CASSSHETQYF.

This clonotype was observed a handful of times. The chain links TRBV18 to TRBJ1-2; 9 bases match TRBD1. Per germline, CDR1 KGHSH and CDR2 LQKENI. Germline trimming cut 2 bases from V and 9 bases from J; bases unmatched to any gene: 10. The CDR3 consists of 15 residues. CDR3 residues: CASSPNRGQELSYTF. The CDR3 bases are TGTGCCAGCTCACCAAACAGGGGGCAGGAGCTAAGCTACACCTTC. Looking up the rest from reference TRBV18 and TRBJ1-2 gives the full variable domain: NAGVMQNPRHLVRRRGQEARLRCSPMKGHSHVYWYRQLPEEGLKFMVYLQKENIIDESGMPKERFSAEFPKEGPSILRIQQVVRGDSAAYFCASSPNRGQELSYTFGSGTRLTVV.

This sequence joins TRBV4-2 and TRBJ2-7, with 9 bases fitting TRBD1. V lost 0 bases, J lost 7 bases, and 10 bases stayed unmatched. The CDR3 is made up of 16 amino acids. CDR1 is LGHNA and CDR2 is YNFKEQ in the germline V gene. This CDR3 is CASSQEGGQGSREQYF. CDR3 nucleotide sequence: TGTGCCAGCAGCCAAGAGGGGGGACAGGGATCTCGGGAGCAGTACTTC.

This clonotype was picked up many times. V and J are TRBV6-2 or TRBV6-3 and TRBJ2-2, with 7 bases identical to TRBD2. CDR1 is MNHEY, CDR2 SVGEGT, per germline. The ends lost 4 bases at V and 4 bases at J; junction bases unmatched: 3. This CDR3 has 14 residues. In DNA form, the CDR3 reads TGTGCCAGCAGTTCAGCGGGACTCACCGGGGAGCTGTTTTTT. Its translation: CASSSAGLTGELFF.

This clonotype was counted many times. Here the CDR3 DNA reads TGCAGTGCAATTAAAACAGGGGGCTGGGATCAGCCCCAGCATTTT. This codes for CSAIKTGGWDQPQHF. The J gene is TRBJ1-5, the V gene TRBV20-1, with 9 nucleotides matching TRBD1. The V segment lost 6 bases and the J segment 5 bases; nucleotides outside the gene matches: 11. Per the germline V gene, CDR1 is DFQATT and CDR2 is SNEGSKA (reference sequence). The length of the CDR3 is 15 residues.

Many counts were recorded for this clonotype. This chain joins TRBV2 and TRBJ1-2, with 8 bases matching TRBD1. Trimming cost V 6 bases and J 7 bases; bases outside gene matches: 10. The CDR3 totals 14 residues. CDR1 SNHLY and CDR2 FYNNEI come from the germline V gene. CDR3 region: CASRPQGAFLGYTF. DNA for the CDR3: TGTGCCAGCAGGCCCCAGGGGGCCTTCCTTGGCTACACCTTC. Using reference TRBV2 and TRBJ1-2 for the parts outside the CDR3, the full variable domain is EPEVTQTPSHQVTQMGQEVILRCVPISNHLYFYWYRQILGQKVEFLVSFYNNEISEKSEIFDDQFSVERPDGSNFTLKIRSTKLEDSAMYFCASRPQGAFLGYTFGSGTRLTVV.

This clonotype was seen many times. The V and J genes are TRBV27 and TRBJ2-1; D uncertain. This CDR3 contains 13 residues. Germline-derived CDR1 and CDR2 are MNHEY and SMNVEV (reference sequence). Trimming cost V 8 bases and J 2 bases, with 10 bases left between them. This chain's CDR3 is CASGLWAYNEQFF. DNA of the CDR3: TGTGCCAGCGGCCTGTGGGCCTACAATGAGCAGTTCTTC.

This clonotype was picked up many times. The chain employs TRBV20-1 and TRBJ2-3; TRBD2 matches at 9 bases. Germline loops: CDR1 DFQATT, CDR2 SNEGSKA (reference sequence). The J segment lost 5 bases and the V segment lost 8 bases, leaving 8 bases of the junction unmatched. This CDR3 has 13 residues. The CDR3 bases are TGCAGTCTACTCGGCGGGAGGGGAGATACGCAGTATTTT. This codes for CSLLGGRGDTQYF.

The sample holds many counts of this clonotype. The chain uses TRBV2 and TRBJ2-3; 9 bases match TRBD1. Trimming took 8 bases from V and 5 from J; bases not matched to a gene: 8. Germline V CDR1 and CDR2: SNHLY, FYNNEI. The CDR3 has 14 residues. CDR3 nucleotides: TGTGCCAGCCGAGACAGGGGGTGGGAAGATACGCAGTATTTT. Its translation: CASRDRGWEDTQYF.

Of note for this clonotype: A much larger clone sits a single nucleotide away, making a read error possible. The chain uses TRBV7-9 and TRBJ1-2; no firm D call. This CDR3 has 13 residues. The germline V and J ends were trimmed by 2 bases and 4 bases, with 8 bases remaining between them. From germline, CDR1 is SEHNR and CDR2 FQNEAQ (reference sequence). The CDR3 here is CASSLSQIYGYTF. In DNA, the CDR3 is TGTGCCAGCAGCTTATCACAGATCTATGGCTACACCTTC.

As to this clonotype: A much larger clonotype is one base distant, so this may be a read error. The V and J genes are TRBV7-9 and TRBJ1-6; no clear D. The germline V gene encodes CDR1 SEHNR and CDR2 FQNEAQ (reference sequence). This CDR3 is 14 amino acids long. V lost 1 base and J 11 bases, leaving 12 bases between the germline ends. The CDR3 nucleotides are TGTGCCAGCAGCTTAGTAGGAGAGGATCCACCCCTCCACTTT. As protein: CASSLVGEDPPLHF.

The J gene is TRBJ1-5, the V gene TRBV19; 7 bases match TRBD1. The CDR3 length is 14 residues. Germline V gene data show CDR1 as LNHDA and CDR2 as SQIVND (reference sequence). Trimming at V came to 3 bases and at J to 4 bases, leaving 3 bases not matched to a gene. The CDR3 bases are TGTGCCAGTAGTATCCGGACAGGTAATCAGCCCCAGCATTTT. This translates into CASSIRTGNQPQHF.